This TCR beta chain was retrieved from a study of blood T cell repertoires in COVID-19. The germline CDR1 and CDR2 sequences are SGHNT and YYREEE (reference sequence). CDR3 length equals 15 residues. J lost 3 bases, V lost 3 bases, and 8 bases had no gene match. Patients of the Seattle cohort, enrolled during active infection, were followed longitudinally. Profiled with immunoSEQ multiplex PCR; TCRdb holds only in-frame clones, not every one. The sample shows 300,000 to 400,000 clones, about 91% of them seen only once. The sample consisted of peripheral blood. The rearrangement links TRBV5-4 to TRBJ1-1; 7 positions match TRBD1. The sequence was obtained from a young man with COVID-19, enrolled during active disease. CDR3 coding DNA: TGTGCCAGCAGCTCCAGCCCTGACAGGGACACTGAAGCTTTCTTT. Translation: CASSSSPDRDTEAFF.